The present TCR beta chain was sequenced within a study of control samples from healthy donors and cancer patients. Sequenced by immunoSEQ multiplex PCR; TCRdb stores in-frame clones only, minus some. Here the sample spans about 220,000 clones, just under 95% being singletons. The CDR3 is 15 residues long. CDR1 and CDR2 (germline): SEHNR, FQNEAQ (reference sequence). The trim removed 11 bases at V and 0 bases at J, leaving 5 bases unmatched. This chain uses TRBV7-9 with TRBJ2-3; 13 bases fit TRBD2. The sequence was obtained from a man in his forties or fifties in good health. What was sequenced was blood. CDR3: CAGGTSGISTDTQYF. The CDR3 DNA reads TGTGCCGGGGGGACTAGCGGGATTAGCACAGATACGCAGTATTTT.